Shown below are 23 T cell receptor beta chains from a single sample sequenced in a study of neoadjuvant nivolumab and ipilimumab in lung cancer. Here immunoSEQ multiplex PCR was the method, and the copy in TCRdb shows in-frame clones only, minus some. The sample includes 10,000 to 15,000 clones, approximately 95% of them seen just once. The source was peripheral blood, collected after neoadjuvant nivolumab, alone or with ipilimumab, at or shortly before surgery. These receptors were collected from an adult with non-small cell lung cancer.

The chain has TRBV27 and TRBJ2-3, with 8 positions matching TRBD1. V shed 2 bases and J 1 base; nucleotides not matched to a gene: 5. The CDR3 is made up of 16 amino acids. From germline, CDR1 is MNHEY and CDR2 SMNVEV (reference sequence). CDR3 in amino acids: CASSLLGGQGTDTQYF. The CDR3 bases are TGTGCCAGCAGTTTACTGGGGGGACAGGGCACAGATACGCAGTATTTT.

The J gene is TRBJ1-1, the V gene TRBV7-6, with D hard to call. There are 16 residues in the CDR3. With 4 bases removed from V and 0 bases from J, the gap between germline ends came to 15 bases. CDR1 is SGHVS and CDR2 is FNYEAQ in the germline V gene. The CDR3 reads CASSSEWGDVNTEAFF. The DNA of the CDR3 is TGTGCCAGCAGCTCAGAGTGGGGAGACGTGAACACTGAAGCTTTCTTT.

CDR3 DNA: TGTGCCAGCAACCAGGCCCTGGGGGAGCAGTACTTC. Translation gives CASNQALGEQYF. V gene TRBV5-4 combines with J gene TRBJ2-7; no firm D call. Deletions cut 6 bases from V and 7 bases from J, with 14 bases between. CDR3 length equals 12 residues. Per the germline V gene, CDR1 is SGHNT and CDR2 is YYREEE (reference sequence).

The J gene is TRBJ1-4, the V gene TRBV6-6; no clear D gene. Trimming shortened V by 4 bases and J by 4 bases, and 4 bases separated the two germline ends. Germline values: CDR1 MNHNY, CDR2 SVGAGI (reference sequence). CDR3 size: 12 residues. CDR3 in amino acids: CASSLGNEKLFF. The CDR3 nucleotides are TGTGCCAGCAGTTTGGGTAATGAAAAACTGTTTTTT.

There are a few counts of this clone. V and J are TRBV7-9 and TRBJ1-3; D is undetermined. V shed 5 bases and J shed 4 bases, with 6 bases lying between them. The CDR3 sequence is 12 residues long. CDR1 is SEHNR, CDR2 FQNEAQ, per germline (reference sequence). CDR3 in amino acids: CASSAAGNTIYF. CDR3 sequence (DNA): TGTGCCAGCAGCGCTGCCGGAAACACCATATATTTT.

The rearrangement joins TRBV7-2 to TRBJ2-3; 8 nucleotides align to TRBD2. The CDR3 contains 16 residues. Germline V gene sequence: CDR1 SGHTA, CDR2 FQGNSA. The trim removed 5 bases at V and 2 bases at J, leaving 9 bases unmatched. This chain's CDR3 is CASSTYPGRVTDTQYF. CDR3 in DNA: TGTGCCAGCAGCACCTACCCCGGGAGGGTCACAGATACGCAGTATTTT.

The chain uses TRBV28 and TRBJ2-3; 7 bases map to TRBD1. The CDR3 runs to 13 residues. V lost 6 bases, J lost 6 bases, and 6 bases stayed unmatched. Germline V gene sequence: CDR1 MDHEN, CDR2 SYDVKM. The CDR3 loop is CASRQTGPDTQYF. The CDR3 nucleotides are TGTGCCAGCAGACAGACAGGGCCGGATACGCAGTATTTT.

This sequence joins TRBV5-1 and TRBJ2-1; D is unresolved. Between the trimmed V and J ends, which lost 0 bases and 9 bases, there was a span of 10 bases. This CDR3 has 13 amino acids. The V gene's germline CDR1 is SGHRS and CDR2 YFSETQ. The CDR3 coding sequence is TGCGCCAGCAGCTTGGTCACTATTTCTGAGCAGTTCTTC. Protein product: CASSLVTISEQFF.

This clone was seen only once. This chain links TRBV27 with TRBJ2-7; 13 nucleotides line up with TRBD2. The CDR3 is made up of 16 amino acids. V gave up 4 bases and J gave up 2 bases; unmatched junction bases: 5. Germline assignment: CDR1 MNHEY and CDR2 SMNVEV (reference sequence). The DNA of the CDR3 is TGTGCCAGCAGTTCCTGGGGGACTAGCGGGGCCTACGAGCAGTACTTC. It codes for CASSSWGTSGAYEQYF.

CDR3 sequence: CASSLGTTRHNEQFF. The DNA for the CDR3 is TGCGCCAGCAGCCTAGGGACTACTAGACACAATGAGCAGTTCTTC. The rearrangement uses TRBV5-1 and TRBJ2-1; TRBD2 matches at 7 bases. The junction had 9 bases not matched to a gene; V was cut back by 4 bases and J by 5 bases. This CDR3 contains 15 residues. CDR1 and CDR2 (germline): SGHRS, YFSETQ.

The chain recombines TRBV28 with TRBJ2-3, with 8 bases matching TRBD1. V was pared by 5 bases and J by 1 base, with 5 bases of the junction left unmatched. The CDR3 runs to 15 residues. Germline lookup yields CDR1 MDHEN and CDR2 SYDVKM. The CDR3 bases are TGTGCCAGCAGTCCCGGGGGACAGGGCACAGATACGCAGTATTTT. Amino acid sequence: CASSPGGQGTDTQYF.

The CDR3 region is CASSLFGVLGSYEQYF. In nucleotides, the CDR3 is TGTGCCAGCAGCTTATTCGGGGTGTTGGGCTCCTACGAGCAGTACTTC. The chain has TRBV7-2 and TRBJ2-7, with a tentative D call TRBD2 (5 bases). Germline V CDR1 and CDR2: SGHTA, FQGNSA. CDR3 length: 16 residues. V shed 2 bases and J shed 0 bases, with 14 bases lying between them.

The sample holds one count of this clone. The genes are TRBV11-3 and TRBJ2-2; D uncertain. Germline V gene data show CDR1 as SGHNT and CDR2 as YENEEA. This CDR3 spans 14 amino acids. Trimming cost V 5 bases and J 4 bases, with 11 bases left between them. The CDR3 sequence: CASSEDGFTGELFF. For the CDR3, the DNA is TGTGCCAGCAGCGAAGACGGGTTCACCGGGGAGCTGTTTTTT. The full variable domain, in which reference TRBV11-3 and TRBJ2-2 provide the parts outside the CDR3, is EAGVVQSPRYKIIEKKQPVAFWCNPISGHNTLYWYLQNLGQGPELLIRYENEEAVDDSQLPKDRFSAERLKGVDSTLKIQPAELGDSAVYLCASSEDGFTGELFFGEGSRLTVL.

This chain connects TRBV5-1 to TRBJ1-4; 9 positions match TRBD1. The CDR3 runs to 14 residues. The V gene end was trimmed by 4 bases and the J gene end by 8 bases; junction bases not matched to a gene: 6. CDR1 and CDR2 (germline): SGHRS, YFSETQ. This chain's CDR3 is CASSPGQGEEKLFF. CDR3 sequence (DNA): TGCGCCAGCAGCCCGGGACAGGGAGAGGAAAAACTGTTTTTT. The full variable domain, rest sourced from reference TRBV5-1 and TRBJ1-4, is KAGVTQTPRYLIKTRGQQVTLSCSPISGHRSVSWYQQTPGQGLQFLFEYFSETQRNKGNFPGRFSGRQFSNSRSEMNVSTLELGDSALYLCASSPGQGEEKLFFGSGTQLSVL.

This rearrangement joins TRBV19 to TRBJ2-1; TRBD1 matches at 7 bases. The CDR3 totals 15 residues. Germline values: CDR1 LNHDA, CDR2 SQIVND (reference sequence). The junction had 12 bases not matched to a gene; V was cut back by 3 bases and J by 10 bases. The CDR3 bases are TGTGCCAGTAGTATCAGTAGTAGGGGGCTTCAAGAGCAGTTCTTC. This encodes CASSISSRGLQEQFF.

The J gene is TRBJ1-4, the V gene TRBV5-1, with D unclear. V was pared by 2 bases and J by 5 bases, with 7 bases between. CDR1 and CDR2 from the germline V gene are SGHRS and YFSETQ. The CDR3 has 13 residues. The CDR3 region has the DNA TGCGCCAGCAGCTTTGGTAGGAATGAAAAACTGTTTTTT. Its protein product is CASSFGRNEKLFF.

The chain recombines TRBV4-1 with TRBJ2-1, with unresolved D. Germline assignment: CDR1 MGHRA and CDR2 YSYEKL. The CDR3 spans 14 residues. The V gene lost 2 bases and the J gene lost 0 bases, with 5 bases spanning the gap. CDR3 sequence reads: CASSQPSSYNEQFF. For the CDR3, the DNA is TGCGCCAGCAGCCAACCGAGCTCCTACAATGAGCAGTTCTTC.

The chain combines TRBV30 with TRBJ2-3; D is uncertain. This CDR3 contains 15 residues. Germline V lookup: CDR1 GTSNPN, CDR2 SVGIG (reference sequence). V was trimmed by 3 bases and J by 2 bases, leaving 15 bases between them. The CDR3 loop is CAWRRRVLFTDTQYF. CDR3 nucleotides: TGTGCCTGGAGGCGACGCGTACTGTTCACAGATACGCAGTATTTT. The whole variable domain, filled in from reference TRBV30 and TRBJ2-3, reads SQTIHQWPATLVQPVGSPLSLECTVEGTSNPNLYWYRQAAGRGLQLLFYSVGIGQISSEVPQNLSASRPQDRQFILSSKKLLLSDSGFYLCAWRRRVLFTDTQYFGPGTRLTVL.

This clone was counted once. This chain uses TRBV7-9 with TRBJ2-7, with D perhaps matching TRBD1 or TRBD2 (5 bases each). CDR3 length: 15 residues. The germline CDR1 and CDR2 sequences are SEHNR and FQNEAQ (reference sequence). Trimming removed 5 bases from V and 5 bases from J, with 19 bases in between. In DNA form, the CDR3 reads TGTGCCAGCAGCAGTCCCGGGACCGTCGTAGACGAGCAGTACTTC. Translation gives CASSSPGTVVDEQYF. Supplemented by reference TRBV7-9 and TRBJ2-7, the full variable domain reads DTGVSQNPRHKITKRGQNVTFRCDPISEHNRLYWYRQTLGQGPEFLTYFQNEAQLEKSRLLSDRFSAERPKGSFSTLEIQRTEQGDSAMYLCASSSPGTVVDEQYFGPGTRLTVT.

V is TRBV19 and J is TRBJ2-2; 7 bases map to TRBD2. Unmatched junction bases numbered 7, after V lost 3 bases and J lost 3 bases. The CDR3 sequence is 16 residues long. Germline assignment: CDR1 LNHDA and CDR2 SQIVND (reference sequence). CDR3: CASSIGGRVYTGELFF. CDR3 DNA: TGTGCCAGTAGTATCGGTGGGAGGGTGTACACCGGGGAGCTGTTTTTT.

The table lists this clone with a count of one. This chain links TRBV10-3 with TRBJ2-1; 13 bases match TRBD2. Unmatched junction bases numbered 13, after V lost 2 bases and J lost 0 bases. CDR3 length: 21 residues. Germline CDR1 and CDR2: ENHRY and SYGVKD. The CDR3 DNA reads as TGTGCCATCAGTGAGCCGAGGGGGACTAGCGGGAAAATGAGCTCCTACAATGAGCAGTTCTTC. Its translation: CAISEPRGTSGKMSSYNEQFF.

V is TRBV9 and J is TRBJ2-5; 12 bases agree with TRBD2. The trim removed 0 bases at V and 1 base at J, leaving 4 bases unmatched. This CDR3 is built from 17 residues. In germline, CDR1 is SGDLS, CDR2 YYNGEE. CDR3 loop: CASSVELAGGPQETQYF. The CDR3 DNA is TGTGCCAGCAGCGTAGAGCTAGCGGGAGGGCCCCAAGAGACCCAGTACTTC.

This clone was counted a single time. The genes are TRBV29-1 and TRBJ2-5, with TRBD2 identical over 7 bases. J was trimmed by 1 base and V by 4 bases; bases with no gene match: 6. CDR1 is SQVTM and CDR2 is ANQGSEA in the germline V gene. The CDR3 consists of 14 residues. CDR3 nucleotide sequence: TGCAGCGTTGTTGCTAGCGGACTCCAAGAGACCCAGTACTTC. Translated: CSVVASGLQETQYF. Full variable domain (missing parts from reference TRBV29-1 and TRBJ2-5): SAVISQKPSRDICQRGTSLTIQCQVDSQVTMMFWYRQQPGQSLTLIATANQGSEATYESGFVIDKFPISRPNLTFSTLTVSNMSPEDSSIYLCSVVASGLQETQYFGPGTRLLVL.